A selection of T cell receptor beta chains follows, all from one sample in a study of shared clonotypes between healthy human individuals. This table comes from immunoSEQ multiplex PCR, and its TCRdb copy is limited to in-frame clones, with some not included. The sample lists roughly 480,000 clones; around 80% were seen once. Sequenced: PBMCs. The origin of the receptors is a woman between 40 and 50 years old in good health. Some clones in this sample may be carry-over from other donors' samples. CDR3s include the opening cysteine and the closing phenylalanine or tryptophan. The order of the fields is J gene, D gene, V gene, clone size, CDR3 DNA, CDR3 protein. The D gene is left open where the match is weak. Expanded clones are given a class, and other clones once, few, many or no size at all.

>TRBJ2-2|.|TRBV4-1|.
TGCGCCAGCAGCCAAGGTTCTCAAGCGATAGGTACCGGGGAGCTGTTTTTT
CASSQGSQAIGTGELFF
>TRBJ2-3|.|TRBV6-4|.
TGTGCCAGCAGTGAGGGCGGAAGCACAGATACGCAGTATTTT
CASSEGGSTDTQYF
>TRBJ1-5|.|TRBV6-6|.
TGTGCCAGCAGTTTAGGGGGGGTGTTTCAGCCCCAGCATTTT
CASSLGGVFQPQHF
>TRBJ2-7|TRBD2|TRBV18|.
TGTGCCAGCTCACCACCTATAGCGGCGCTAGCGGGAGTTGGTGGCCTATACGAGCAGTACTTC
CASSPPIAALAGVGGLYEQYF
>TRBJ1-2|.|TRBV7-2|.
TGTGCCAGCAGCTTAGAAGATACTGGCTACACCTTC
CASSLEDTGYTF
>TRBJ2-3|.|TRBV5-8|.
TGTGCCAGCAGCTATCCAGGGGCAGATACGCAGTATTTT
CASSYPGADTQYF
>TRBJ1-4|.|TRBV19|once
TGTGCCAGTTCTTCTGGCAATAATGAAAAACTGTTTTTT
CASSSGNNEKLFF
>TRBJ2-6|.|TRBV7-6|.
TGTGCCAGCAGCTTAGATGTAAGGGGAGCCGGGGCCAACGTCCTGACTTTC
CASSLDVRGAGANVLTF
>TRBJ2-3|.|TRBV19|many
TGTGCCAGTAGTATTGGGGGTTTATCCACAGATACGCAGTATTTT
CASSIGGLSTDTQYF
>TRBJ1-5|TRBD1|TRBV19|.
TGTGCCAGTAGTATAGTAGGACAGGGGCCCTATCAGCCCCAGCATTTT
CASSIVGQGPYQPQHF
>TRBJ2-2|TRBD2|TRBV7-7|.
TGTGCTAGCAGCTTGAGAGCGGGAGGTGTCACCGGGGAGCTGTTTTTT
CASSLRAGGVTGELFF
>TRBJ2-5|TRBD2|TRBV6-4|few
TGTGCCAGCAGTGGGACTAGCGGGCCTCAAGAGACCCAGTACTTC
CASSGTSGPQETQYF
>TRBJ1-2|.|TRBV28|.
TGTGCCAGCAGTATGACGGTCTACTATGGCTACACCTTC
CASSMTVYYGYTF
>TRBJ1-1|TRBD1|TRBV6-5|.
TGTGTAAGCCGGGACAGGGGGCATTCAGGGGCTTTCTTT
CVSRDRGHSGAFF
>TRBJ1-1|TRBD1|TRBV30|.
TGTGCCTCTGACAGGGGGGGGACTGAAGCTTTCTTT
CASDRGGTEAFF
>TRBJ2-7|TRBD2|TRBV10-3|.
TGTGCCATCAGTCCTCAGTGGACTAGCGGGAACGAGCAGTACTTC
CAISPQWTSGNEQYF
>TRBJ2-2|.|TRBV7-7|.
TGTGCTAGCAGCGCAGCGAACACCGGGGAGCTGTTTTTT
CASSAANTGELFF
>TRBJ2-5|.|TRBV7-3|.
TGTGCCAGCAGCTTAAACTTTGGGACCCAGTACTTC
CASSLNFGTQYF
>TRBJ2-3|TRBD2|TRBV6-1|.
TGTGCCAGCAGTGAAGGGCTAGCGGGAGGCACAGATACGCAGTATTTT
CASSEGLAGGTDTQYF
>TRBJ2-1|.|TRBV5-1|.
TGCGCCAGCAGCTTGGAGCTTGGAGTTGAGCAGTTCTTC
CASSLELGVEQFF
>TRBJ2-7|.|TRBV7-9|.
TGTGCCAGCAGCTTATATAGGGATAGCTCCTACGAGCAGTACTTC
CASSLYRDSSYEQYF
>TRBJ2-6|TRBD1|TRBV19|.
TGTGCCAGCCGTAGGGACAGCTCTGGGGCCAACGTCCTGACTTTC
CASRRDSSGANVLTF
>TRBJ2-5|.|TRBV18|.
TGTGCCAGCTCATTCATAGCGGCGATAGAGACCCAGTACTTC
CASSFIAAIETQYF
>TRBJ2-7|TRBD2|TRBV2|.
TGTGCCAGCAGTGAAGCGAGACTAGCGGGATATCAGTACGAGCAGTACTTC
CASSEARLAGYQYEQYF
>TRBJ1-4|.|TRBV18|.
TGTGCCAGCTCACCTTTGGGTCGAGGTGAAAAACTGTTTTTT
CASSPLGRGEKLFF
>TRBJ2-3|.|TRBV6-1|.
TGTGCCAGCAGTCCCTTGGCTAGCACAGATACGCAGTATTTT
CASSPLASTDTQYF
>TRBJ1-2|.|TRBV5-1|once
TGCGCCAGCAGCGCGGAGGGGAGAAGCTATGGCTACACCTTC
CASSAEGRSYGYTF
>TRBJ1-1|.|TRBV2|.
TGTGCCAGCAGCCTGCAGGGGAGGAACACTGAAGCTTTCTTT
CASSLQGRNTEAFF
>TRBJ1-5|.|TRBV18|.
TGTGCCAGCTCACCCGACGGCGTAGGTAATCAGCCCCAGCATTTT
CASSPDGVGNQPQHF
>TRBJ2-3|TRBD1|TRBV18|.
TGTGCCAGCTCACCCTCCTACAGGGGAGACACAGATACGCAGTATTTT
CASSPSYRGDTDTQYF
>TRBJ2-4|.|TRBV23-1|few
TGCGCCAGCAGTCTCCGCCAGGTCGTAGCCAAAAACATTCAGTACTTC
CASSLRQVVAKNIQYF
>TRBJ1-3|.|TRBV6-6|.
TGTGCCAGCAGAACCTCCCAGGGCCAGGCTGGAAACACCATATATTTT
CASRTSQGQAGNTIYF